One and the same sample provided the 23 T cell receptor beta chains below, sequenced in a study of blood T cell repertoires in COVID-19. Data came from immunoSEQ multiplex PCR; TCRdb stores just in-frame clones and leaves some out. In the table there are 150,000 to 200,000 clones, 70% to 80% of which are singletons. Sequencing was performed on peripheral blood. The receptors come from a middle-aged woman with COVID-19, enrolled during active disease.

The chain employs TRBV5-1 and TRBJ1-1; D is unclear. Germline values: CDR1 SGHRS, CDR2 YFSETQ. The CDR3 loop spans 13 amino acids. Deletions cut 4 bases from V and 1 base from J, with 8 bases between. Written as DNA, the CDR3 is TGCGCCAGCAGCCCCGTATGGAACACTGAAGCTTTCTTT. Its translation is CASSPVWNTEAFF.

This chain connects TRBV3-1 (or the pseudogene TRBV3-2) to TRBJ2-5; 9 positions match TRBD1. Per the germline V gene, CDR1 is LGHDT and CDR2 is YNNKEL (reference sequence). The CDR3 covers 14 residues. Trimming cost V 4 bases and J 2 bases; bases outside gene matches: 2. CDR3 DNA sequence: TGTGCCAGCAGCCGGGGACAGGGACAAGAGACCCAGTACTTC. It encodes CASSRGQGQETQYF.

This clone appeared once. The J gene is TRBJ1-5, the V gene TRBV2, with D perhaps TRBD1 (6 bases). The CDR3 length is 16 residues. Germline values: CDR1 SNHLY, CDR2 FYNNEI. Trimming pared 3 bases from V and 3 bases from J, leaving 15 bases between. The CDR3, as DNA: TGTGCCAGCAGTGATGGGCGGGGGGCGCCCAATCAGCCCCAGCATTTT. Its protein product is CASSDGRGAPNQPQHF.

The chain employs TRBV7-2 and TRBJ1-2; D is unclear. The germline gives CDR1 SGHTA, CDR2 FQGNSA. Trimming took 3 bases from V and 2 from J, leaving 10 bases between them. There are 14 residues in the CDR3. The CDR3 sequence: CASSLAGHNYGYTF. The CDR3 DNA follows: TGTGCCAGCAGCTTGGCAGGCCACAACTATGGCTACACCTTC. The full variable domain, with the rest looked up from reference TRBV7-2 and TRBJ1-2, is GAGVSQSPSNKVTEKGKDVELRCDPISGHTALYWYRQSLGQGLEFLIYFQGNSAPDKSGLPSDRFSAERTGGSVSTLTIQRTQQEDSAVYLCASSLAGHNYGYTFGSGTRLTVV.

The rearrangement uses TRBV5-1 and TRBJ2-3; possibly TRBD1 for D (6 bases). V was cut by 7 bases and J by 4 bases, with 16 bases left in between. Germline V CDR1 and CDR2: SGHRS, YFSETQ. The CDR3 is 14 amino acids. CDR3 coding DNA: TGCGCCAGCCATCGGACAGAGGGTTCAGATACGCAGTATTTT. Translated, it gives CASHRTEGSDTQYF. Full variable domain (missing parts from reference TRBV5-1 and TRBJ2-3): KAGVTQTPRYLIKTRGQQVTLSCSPISGHRSVSWYQQTPGQGLQFLFEYFSETQRNKGNFPGRFSGRQFSNSRSEMNVSTLELGDSALYLCASHRTEGSDTQYFGPGTRLTVL.

The rearrangement joins TRBV6-5 to TRBJ2-3; tentatively, D is TRBD2 (7 bases). CDR3 length: 16 amino acids. Trimming removed 4 bases from V and 5 bases from J, with 19 bases in between. Germline values: CDR1 MNHEY, CDR2 SVGAGI. The CDR3 coding sequence is TGTGCCAGCAGTTCGGCGGGGGCCACCCCGGGAGATACGCAGTATTTT. Protein product: CASSSAGATPGDTQYF.

This chain joins TRBV6-2 or TRBV6-3 and TRBJ1-1; D gene ambiguous. Germline CDR1 and CDR2: MNHEY and SVGEGT. The CDR3 sequence is 14 residues long. The V and J ends lost 4 bases and 12 bases respectively, with 21 bases between them. The DNA for the CDR3 is TGTGCCAGCAGTTCCACACCCGCGGTGCGGGGAACTTTCTTT. This codes for CASSSTPAVRGTFF.

V gene TRBV15 combines with J gene TRBJ1-1, with unresolved D. Deletions cut 2 bases from V and 1 base from J, with 8 bases between. This CDR3 is built from 14 residues. The germline V gene encodes CDR1 LNHNV and CDR2 YYDKDF (reference sequence). The CDR3 loop reads CATSRSEGNTEAFF. CDR3 sequence (DNA): TGTGCCACCAGCAGATCTGAGGGGAACACTGAAGCTTTCTTT.

As DNA, the CDR3 is TGTGCAATCAAAGGGGGAGCTGAAGCTTTCTTT. Its translation is CAIKGGAEAFF. The chain is built from TRBV6-6 and TRBJ1-1; a weak D match, TRBD1 (6 bases). Germline V gene lookup returns CDR1 MNHNY and CDR2 SVGAGI (reference sequence). The CDR3 extends over 11 amino acids.

The V gene is TRBV5-1, the J gene TRBJ2-5; 7 bases map to TRBD1. V lost 1 base, J lost 4 bases, and 4 bases stayed unmatched. The CDR3 runs to 14 residues. The germline V gene has CDR1 SGHRS and CDR2 YFSETQ. The CDR3 nucleotides are TGCGCCAGCAGCTTGCTCCGACAGGGAGAGACCCAGTACTTC. It specifies CASSLLRQGETQYF.

J is TRBJ1-1 and V is TRBV6-5; TRBD1 agrees at 9 bases. This CDR3 is 13 amino acids long. With 0 bases clipped from V and 11 bases from J, the junction kept 4 bases outside the gene matches. CDR1 and CDR2 (germline): MNHEY, SVGAGI. The CDR3 loop is CASSYSGDRAAFF. The CDR3 bases are TGTGCCAGCAGTTACTCGGGGGACAGGGCCGCTTTCTTT.

J is TRBJ1-1 and V is TRBV5-1; 7 nucleotides line up with TRBD1. Germline V gives CDR1 SGHRS, CDR2 YFSETQ. V shed 0 bases, J shed 0 bases, and the junction held 8 bases outside the gene matches. The CDR3 is 17 residues long. The DNA of the CDR3 is TGCGCCAGCAGCTTGGAAAGGGGGCCCACCCTGAACACTGAAGCTTTCTTT. Its translation is CASSLERGPTLNTEAFF.

This chain links TRBV10-1 with TRBJ1-2; no clear D gene. The CDR3 is 15 residues long. Germline V lookup: CDR1 WNHNN, CDR2 SYGVQD (reference sequence). The V end was cut by 6 bases, the J end by 0 bases, with 14 bases between. The CDR3 here is CASRGRADPNYGYTF. The CDR3 DNA is TGCGCCAGCAGGGGGAGGGCTGACCCTAACTATGGCTACACCTTC.

To note about this clone: Within the sample, other DNA sequences also encode this same CDR3. The rearrangement joins TRBV27 to TRBJ1-1; 7 bases fit TRBD1. The V gene's germline CDR1 is MNHEY and CDR2 SMNVEV (reference sequence). The CDR3 has 14 residues. The junction had 5 bases not matched to a gene; V was cut back by 6 bases and J by 1 base. CDR3 loop: CASRVHRGNTEAFF. For the CDR3, the DNA is TGTGCCAGCAGAGTTCACAGGGGGAACACTGAAGCTTTCTTT.

This clone showed up just once. This chain joins TRBV11-3 and TRBJ2-7; 8 nucleotides agree with TRBD2. From germline, CDR1 is SGHNT and CDR2 YENEEA. V lost 1 base, J lost 4 bases, and 6 bases stayed unmatched. The CDR3 contains 15 residues. CDR3 in DNA: TGTGCCAGCAGCTTAGGAGGTAGCGGGAAGTACGAGCAGTACTTC. This codes for CASSLGGSGKYEQYF.

This clone was recorded at least ten times. The genes are TRBV5-6 and TRBJ2-6, with a weak D call TRBD1 (6 bases). V lost 4 bases and J lost 2, with 13 bases in between. The CDR3 totals 16 residues. Germline CDR1 is SGHDT and CDR2 is YYEEEE. The DNA for the CDR3 is TGTGCCAGCAGCCCCGAACAGGGAACTGGGGCCAACGTCCTGACTTTC. It is translated as CASSPEQGTGANVLTF.

The chain has TRBV30 and TRBJ2-7; perhaps TRBD1 as D (6 bases). Germline assignment: CDR1 GTSNPN and CDR2 SVGIG (reference sequence). The CDR3 is 13 residues long. V lost 8 bases, J lost 1 base, and 15 bases lay in between. CDR3 region: CAAARTGSYEQYF. In nucleotides, the CDR3 is TGTGCCGCGGCGAGAACAGGGTCCTACGAGCAGTACTTC.

The chain combines TRBV5-4 with TRBJ2-1; 9 bases are a match to TRBD1. With V trimmed by 2 bases and J by 8 bases, 8 bases remained unmatched. Germline lookup yields CDR1 SGHNT and CDR2 YYREEE (reference sequence). The CDR3 is made up of 15 amino acids. CDR3 DNA: TGTGCCAGCAGCTTCTCCGGGACAGGGACGTATGAGCAGTTCTTC. It translates to CASSFSGTGTYEQFF.

The rearrangement links TRBV7-8 to TRBJ2-7; possible D gene TRBD1, 6 bases. Per the germline V gene, CDR1 is SGHVS and CDR2 is FQNEAQ. This CDR3 contains 16 residues. V lost 5 bases to trimming and J lost 2 bases, with 19 bases between them. CDR3 sequence (DNA): TGTGCCAGCAGCATCCTACAGGGCTCCGGAACCTACGAGCAGTACTTC. Residues: CASSILQGSGTYEQYF.

The genes are TRBV4-3 and TRBJ1-2; TRBD1 matches at 8 bases. The CDR3 extends over 15 amino acids. J lost 4 bases, V lost 4 bases, and 8 bases had no gene match. Germline-derived CDR1 and CDR2 are LGHNA and YSLEER. CDR3 amino acids: CASSPPGQDFYGYTF. The DNA of the CDR3 is TGCGCCAGCAGCCCACCGGGACAGGATTTCTATGGCTACACCTTC.

This clone has only a few counts. The rearrangement uses TRBV7-6 and TRBJ1-1; D is unresolved. The CDR3 is made up of 15 amino acids. Trimming took 5 bases from V and 5 from J, leaving 18 bases between them. Per germline, CDR1 SGHVS and CDR2 FNYEAQ. CDR3 sequence: CASSAAGNGATEAFF. In DNA, the CDR3 is TGTGCCAGCAGCGCCGCCGGGAACGGAGCAACTGAAGCTTTCTTT.

The chain links TRBV14 to TRBJ2-2; unclear D gene. The CDR3 is 15 residues long. V lost 4 bases, J lost 5 bases, and 14 bases lay in between. Germline loops: CDR1 SGHDN, CDR2 FVKESK. Here the CDR3 DNA reads TGTGCCAGCAGCCTCCCCGGAGTCTCGACCGGGGAGCTGTTTTTT. It is translated as CASSLPGVSTGELFF. Supplemented by reference TRBV14 and TRBJ2-2, the full variable domain reads EAGVTQFPSHSVIEKGQTVTLRCDPISGHDNLYWYRRVMGKEIKFLLHFVKESKQDESGMPNNRFLAERTGGTYSTLKVQPAELEDSGVYFCASSLPGVSTGELFFGEGSRLTVL.

This rearrangement joins TRBV6-6 to TRBJ2-7, with TRBD2 matching 12 bases. From germline, CDR1 is MNHNY and CDR2 SVGAGI (reference sequence). The CDR3 totals 16 residues. V was pared by 2 bases and J by 6 bases, with 8 bases of the junction left unmatched. The CDR3 region has the DNA TGTGCCAGCAGTTACGGGCCTAGCGGGGGGGGGCTCGAGCAGTACTTC. It codes for CASSYGPSGGGLEQYF.